A selection of T cell receptor beta chains follows, all from one sample in a study of STAT5B mutations in CD4+ large granular lymphocyte leukemia. Only in-frame clones appear in the TCRdb table, and some are missing; sequencing was by immunoSEQ multiplex PCR. This sample has under 30,000 clones, with roughly 77% found just once. The sample was CD4+ T cells from blood buffy coats. All receptors come from a human donor in good health. Both conserved end residues are part of each CDR3. A D gene is named only where the DNA matches it firmly. Where a row states a size, it is once, few, many or the class of an expanded clone; other rows omit it.

J	D	V	size	DNA	CDR3
TRBJ2-2	TRBD2	TRBV6-5	.	TGTGCCAGCAGTGGGGGACTAGCGAACACCGGGGAGCTGTTTTTT	CASSGGLANTGELFF
TRBJ2-7	TRBD1	TRBV6-1	once	TGTGCCAGCAGTGAAACGGGACAGGTCTCCTACGAGCAGTACTTC	CASSETGQVSYEQYF
TRBJ2-3	.	TRBV4-2	.	TGTGCCAGCAGCCAAGTGACTGCGCGCGGGACAGATACGCAGTATTTT	CASSQVTARGTDTQYF
TRBJ1-6	.	TRBV7-6	.	TGTGCCAGCAGCTTATCAGGGACCAATTCACCCCTCCACTTT	CASSLSGTNSPLHF
TRBJ1-3	TRBD1	TRBV6-5	.	TGTGCCAGCAGCACGAATACAGGGGGCGGAAACACCATATATTTT	CASSTNTGGGNTIYF
TRBJ1-1	TRBD1	TRBV5-1	few	TGCGCCAGCAGCCCGGAGGGACAGGGAAGACGCATGAACACTGAAGCTTTCTTT	CASSPEGQGRRMNTEAFF
TRBJ1-1	.	TRBV7-6	few	TGTGCCAGCAGCCGATGGGTGAACACTGAAGCTTTCTTT	CASSRWVNTEAFF
TRBJ1-2	.	TRBV7-9	.	TGTGCCAGCAGCCCATCGGGAGGGAACGGCTACACCTTC	CASSPSGGNGYTF
TRBJ2-1	TRBD2	TRBV6-1	.	TGTGCCAGCCTACAACGAGCGGGAGGGGGCAATGAGCAGTTCTTC	CASLQRAGGGNEQFF
TRBJ2-7	TRBD1	TRBV5-4	.	TGTGCCAGCAGCTTGGCCAGCAGGACAGGGTCCTACGAGCAGTACTTC	CASSLASRTGSYEQYF
TRBJ2-7	.	TRBV18	medium-sized	TGTGCCAGCTCAATCGGTAGCACCTACGAGCAGTACTTC	CASSIGSTYEQYF
TRBJ2-7	.	TRBV2	.	TGTGCCAGCAGTGAAGTTCCGGGACACTTTAAGCACGAGCAGTACTTC	CASSEVPGHFKHEQYF
TRBJ1-5	TRBD1	TRBV9	.	TGTGCCAGCAGCGCCACAGGGGGCAATCAGCCCCAGCATTTT	CASSATGGNQPQHF
TRBJ2-1	TRBD1	TRBV5-1	few	TGCGCCAGCAGCACCAAGACAGGGACGGGGCAGTTCTTC	CASSTKTGTGQFF
TRBJ2-5	.	TRBV7-2	.	TGTGCCAGCAACCGAGGGGATGAACGGCAAGAGACCCAGTACTTC	CASNRGDERQETQYF
TRBJ1-3	TRBD1	TRBV15	.	TGTGCCACCAGCTCACATGGGACAGCCTCTGGAAACACCATATATTTT	CATSSHGTASGNTIYF
TRBJ2-7	TRBD1	TRBV6-6	few	TGTGCCAGCAGTTACTCGGTCAGGGGGTACGAGCAGTACTTC	CASSYSVRGYEQYF
TRBJ2-2	.	TRBV6-6	.	TGTGCCAGCAGTCACAATACCGGGGAGCTGTTTTTT	CASSHNTGELFF
TRBJ2-7	TRBD2	TRBV7-2	.	TGTGCCAGCAGTCTCGGGGGGGCAGGCGGCTACGAGCAGTACTTC	CASSLGGAGGYEQYF
TRBJ2-2	.	TRBV5-5	few	TGTGCCAGCAGGCTTGATTCAGGGGTCTCCGGGGAGCTGTTTTTT	CASRLDSGVSGELFF
TRBJ2-5	.	TRBV6-5	.	TGTGCCAGCAGTCAACTCGGATCCGAAGAGACCCAGTACTTC	CASSQLGSEETQYF
TRBJ2-3	.	TRBV19	.	TGTGCCAGTAGTACTCTGGGACCGGGCACAGATACGCAGTATTTT	CASSTLGPGTDTQYF
TRBJ2-7	TRBD2	TRBV5-1	.	TGCGCCAGCAGCTTGCGGACTAGCGGGGGTCCAACCTACGAGCAGTACTTC	CASSLRTSGGPTYEQYF
TRBJ1-2	.	TRBV6-1	few	TGTGCCAGCAGTGGGGGGGCACTCTATGGCTACACCTTC	CASSGGALYGYTF
TRBJ1-5	.	TRBV4-1	few	TGCGCCAGCAGCCAAGATCAGGGCCAGTATAGCAATCAGCCCCAGCATTTT	CASSQDQGQYSNQPQHF
TRBJ2-7	.	TRBV6-5	.	TGTGCCAGCAGTTACCAGGGGGGGTCCGGGTACGGGCAGTACTTC	CASSYQGGSGYGQYF
TRBJ2-1	.	TRBV23-1	.	TGCGCCAGTGCTCTGACAGCCCAGTTCTTC	CASALTAQFF
TRBJ1-2	.	TRBV4-2	.	TGTGCCAGCAGCCAAGATCATGACAGCCTCCCAGCCTATGGCTACACCTTC	CASSQDHDSLPAYGYTF
TRBJ2-7	TRBD2	TRBV5-1	.	TGCGCCAGCAGCTGGCGGGAGGGCCTATCCTACGAGCAGTACTTC	CASSWREGLSYEQYF